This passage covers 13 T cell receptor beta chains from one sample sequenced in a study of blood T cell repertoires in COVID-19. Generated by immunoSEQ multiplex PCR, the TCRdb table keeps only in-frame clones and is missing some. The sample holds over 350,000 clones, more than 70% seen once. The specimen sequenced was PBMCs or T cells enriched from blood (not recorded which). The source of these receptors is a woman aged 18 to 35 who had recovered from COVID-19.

CDR3 coding DNA: TGTGCCAGCAGCGTAGGTAGATCCGAGGGACAGGCCGGCTACACCTTC. It translates to CASSVGRSEGQAGYTF. The rearrangement uses TRBV9 and TRBJ1-2; 8 nucleotides agree with TRBD1. This CDR3 has 16 residues. Unmatched junction bases numbered 12, after V lost 0 bases and J lost 8 bases. In germline, CDR1 is SGDLS, CDR2 YYNGEE.

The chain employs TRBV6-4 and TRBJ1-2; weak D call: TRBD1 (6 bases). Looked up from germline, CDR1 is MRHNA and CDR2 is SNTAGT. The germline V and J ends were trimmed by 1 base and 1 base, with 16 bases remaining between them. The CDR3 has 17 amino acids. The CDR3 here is CASSDLPGTSVNYGYTF. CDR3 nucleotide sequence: TGTGCCAGCAGTGACTTACCCGGGACATCAGTTAACTATGGCTACACCTTC.

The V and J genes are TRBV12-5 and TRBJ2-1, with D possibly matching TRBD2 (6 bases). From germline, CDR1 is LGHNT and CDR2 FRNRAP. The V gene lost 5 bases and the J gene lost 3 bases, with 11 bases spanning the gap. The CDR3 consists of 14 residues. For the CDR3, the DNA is TGTGCTAGTGGTCCCCTCGGGGGCTACAATGAGCAGTTCTTC. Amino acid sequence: CASGPLGGYNEQFF.

The CDR3 bases are TGCGCCAGCAGTGAGTCTTACAGTAGCAATCAGCCCCAGCATTTT. This translates into CASSESYSSNQPQHF. The chain recombines TRBV10-2 with TRBJ1-5; D ambiguous. In germline, CDR1 is WSHSY, CDR2 SAAADI. With 0 bases removed from V and 0 bases from J, the gap between germline ends came to 6 bases. The CDR3 sequence is 15 residues long.

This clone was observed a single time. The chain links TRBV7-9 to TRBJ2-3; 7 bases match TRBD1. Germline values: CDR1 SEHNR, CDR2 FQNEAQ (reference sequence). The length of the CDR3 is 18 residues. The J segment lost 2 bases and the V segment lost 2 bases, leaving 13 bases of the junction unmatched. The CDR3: CASSLSSLTGAPTDTQYF. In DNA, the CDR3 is TGTGCCAGCAGCTTAAGCAGCCTTACAGGGGCCCCCACAGATACGCAGTATTTT. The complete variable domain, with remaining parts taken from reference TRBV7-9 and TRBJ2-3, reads DTGVSQNPRHKITKRGQNVTFRCDPISEHNRLYWYRQTLGQGPEFLTYFQNEAQLEKSRLLSDRFSAERPKGSFSTLEIQRTEQGDSAMYLCASSLSSLTGAPTDTQYFGPGTRLTVL.

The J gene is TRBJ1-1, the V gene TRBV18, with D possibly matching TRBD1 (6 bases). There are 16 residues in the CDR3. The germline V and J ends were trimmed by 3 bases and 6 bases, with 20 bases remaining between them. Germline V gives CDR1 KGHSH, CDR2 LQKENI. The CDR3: CASSPLTGQLWSEAFF. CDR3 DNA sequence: TGTGCCAGCTCACCGTTGACAGGCCAGTTGTGGTCTGAAGCTTTCTTT.

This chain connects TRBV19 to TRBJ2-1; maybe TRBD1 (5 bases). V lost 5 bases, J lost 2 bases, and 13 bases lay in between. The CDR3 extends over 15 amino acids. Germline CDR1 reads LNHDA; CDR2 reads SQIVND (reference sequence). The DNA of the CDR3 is TGTGCCAGTAGTGCCCAAGGGGCCCCCTACAATGAGCAGTTCTTC. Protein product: CASSAQGAPYNEQFF.

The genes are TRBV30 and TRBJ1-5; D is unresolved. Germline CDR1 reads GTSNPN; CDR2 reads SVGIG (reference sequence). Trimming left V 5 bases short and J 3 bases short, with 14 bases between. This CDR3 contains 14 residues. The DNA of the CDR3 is TGTGCCTGGGGCTTTGAGGGCCTCAATCAGCCCCAGCATTTT. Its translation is CAWGFEGLNQPQHF.

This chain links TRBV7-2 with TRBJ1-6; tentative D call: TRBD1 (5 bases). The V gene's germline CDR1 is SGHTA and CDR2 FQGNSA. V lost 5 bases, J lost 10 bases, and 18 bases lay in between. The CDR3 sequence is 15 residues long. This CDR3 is CASSPGNRGASPLHF. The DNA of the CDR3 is TGTGCCAGCAGCCCAGGCAACCGCGGGGCCTCACCCCTCCACTTT.

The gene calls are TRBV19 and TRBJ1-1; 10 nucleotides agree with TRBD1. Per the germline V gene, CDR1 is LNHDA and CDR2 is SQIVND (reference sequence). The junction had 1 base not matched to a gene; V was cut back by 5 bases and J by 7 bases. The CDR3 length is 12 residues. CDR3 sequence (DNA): TGTGCCAGTAGTGACAGGGGGCGTGAAGCTTTCTTT. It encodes CASSDRGREAFF.

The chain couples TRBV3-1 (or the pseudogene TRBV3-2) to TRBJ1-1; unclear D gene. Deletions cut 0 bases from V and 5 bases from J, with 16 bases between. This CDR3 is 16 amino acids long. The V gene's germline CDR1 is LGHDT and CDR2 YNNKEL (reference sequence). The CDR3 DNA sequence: TGTGCCAGCAGCCAAGATTATAGGTACAGCGGTACTGAAGCTTTCTTT. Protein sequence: CASSQDYRYSGTEAFF.

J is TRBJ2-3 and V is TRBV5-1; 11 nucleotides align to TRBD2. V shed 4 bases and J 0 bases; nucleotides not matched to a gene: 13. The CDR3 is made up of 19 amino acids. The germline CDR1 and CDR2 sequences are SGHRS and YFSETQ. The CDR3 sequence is CASSTPSGGLFSSTDTQYF. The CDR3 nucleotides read TGCGCCAGCAGCACCCCTAGCGGGGGGCTCTTCTCTAGCACAGATACGCAGTATTTT.

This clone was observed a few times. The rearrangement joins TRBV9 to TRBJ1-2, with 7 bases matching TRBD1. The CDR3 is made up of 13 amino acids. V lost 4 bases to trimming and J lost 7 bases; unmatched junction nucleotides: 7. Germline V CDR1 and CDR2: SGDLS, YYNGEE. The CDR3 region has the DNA TGTGCCAGCAGCCAACAGGGGCCCGGTGGCTACACCTTC. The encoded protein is CASSQQGPGGYTF. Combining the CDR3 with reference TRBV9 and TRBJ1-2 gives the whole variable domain DSGVTQTPKHLITATGQRVTLRCSPRSGDLSVYWYQQSLDQGLQFLIQYYNGEERAKGNILERFSAQQFPDLHSELNLSSLELGDSALYFCASSQQGPGGYTFGSGTRLTVV.